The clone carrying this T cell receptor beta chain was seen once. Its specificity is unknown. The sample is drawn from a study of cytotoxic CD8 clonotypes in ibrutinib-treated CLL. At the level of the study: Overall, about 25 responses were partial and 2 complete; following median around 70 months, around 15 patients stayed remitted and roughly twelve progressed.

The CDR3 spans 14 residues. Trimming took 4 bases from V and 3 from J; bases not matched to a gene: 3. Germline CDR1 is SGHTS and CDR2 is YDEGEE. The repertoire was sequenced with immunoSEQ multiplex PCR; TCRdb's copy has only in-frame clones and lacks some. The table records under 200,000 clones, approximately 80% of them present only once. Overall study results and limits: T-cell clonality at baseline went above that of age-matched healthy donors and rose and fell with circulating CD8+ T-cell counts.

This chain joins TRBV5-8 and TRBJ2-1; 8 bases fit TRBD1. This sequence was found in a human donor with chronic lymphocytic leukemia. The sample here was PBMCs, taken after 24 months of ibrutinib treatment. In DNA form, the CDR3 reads TGTGCCAGCAGCGGACAGGGTCACTACAATGAGCAGTTCTTC. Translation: CASSGQGHYNEQFF.